The 22 T cell receptor beta chains in this list originate from one sample, sequenced in a study of blood T cells in healthy people across ages. Primers used in a second PCR of about 6 to 11 cycles were a sample-barcoded 5' primer and a J-beta primer mix. Each CDR3 protein is one row after TCRdb ran MiXCR on the 5' RACE reads. The table shows approximately 1.5 million distinct CDR3 sequences, with less than 45% occurring only once. The source material was blood. These receptors all come from a woman aged 18 to 35 in good health.

This clonotype came up a few times. The chain has TRBV6-5 and TRBJ2-5, with a possible D match to TRBD2 (5 bases). The germline CDR1 and CDR2 sequences are MNHEY and SVGAGI. Between the trimmed V and J ends, which lost 10 bases and 2 bases, there was a span of 11 bases. This CDR3 contains 12 residues. The CDR3 nucleotides are TGTGCCACCCGCGGGTCACAAGAGACCCAGTACTTC. Translation gives CATRGSQETQYF.

The CDR3 reads CASASGTGSIYNQPQHF. The CDR3 DNA sequence: TGTGCCAGCGCGTCCGGGACAGGGTCAATCTACAATCAGCCCCAGCATTTT. The chain carries TRBV7-9 and TRBJ1-5; 9 bases map to TRBD1. Unmatched junction bases numbered 14, after V lost 8 bases and J lost 3 bases. The germline V gene has CDR1 SEHNR and CDR2 FQNEAQ (reference sequence). The CDR3 covers 17 residues.

V gene TRBV11-2 combines with J gene TRBJ2-5; D remains ambiguous. Judging by the DNA end, TRBJ2-7 fits better; the J call may be wrong. Germline V gene data show CDR1 as SGHAT and CDR2 as FQNNGV. This CDR3 is 14 amino acids long. The CDR3 sequence: CASTTYATPYEQYF. The CDR3 DNA sequence: TGTGCCAGCACCACATATGCAACCCCATACGAGCAGTACTTC.

The rearrangement uses TRBV3-1 and TRBJ2-3, with TRBD2 matching 11 bases. The CDR3 covers 18 residues. Per the germline V gene, CDR1 is LGHDT and CDR2 is YNNKEL (reference sequence). J was trimmed by 5 bases and V by 0 bases; bases with no gene match: 10. This CDR3 reads CASSQDLVAGGSLDTQYF. The CDR3 bases are TGTGCCAGCAGCCAAGATCTAGTAGCGGGGGGGTCGCTAGATACGCAGTATTTT.

CDR3 in DNA: TGTGCCAGCTCACCAGACACGAACTCTGGAAACACCATATATTTT. Protein: CASSPDTNSGNTIYF. The V and J genes are TRBV18 and TRBJ1-3; D is uncertain. The V gene lost 2 bases and the J gene lost 0 bases, with 8 bases spanning the gap. CDR1 is KGHSH, CDR2 LQKENI, per germline. The CDR3 spans 15 residues.

With respect to this clonotype: Since a much larger clone is just one base distant, this may be a read error. This sequence joins TRBV6-5 and TRBJ1-3; unclear D gene. The CDR3 is 13 amino acids. With 6 bases removed from V and 0 bases from J, the gap between germline ends came to 6 bases. The germline V gene has CDR1 MNHEY and CDR2 SVGAGI. CDR3 loop: CASSINSGNTIYF. CDR3 nucleotides: TGTGCCAGCAGCATAAACTCTGGAAACACCATATATTTT.

This clonotype turned up a few times. CDR3 region: CASSPGLAAHNEQFF. In DNA, the CDR3 is TGTGCCAGCTCCCCGGGACTAGCGGCCCACAATGAGCAGTTCTTC. The chain has TRBV18 and TRBJ2-1; 11 bases are a match to TRBD2. Per the germline V gene, CDR1 is KGHSH and CDR2 is LQKENI. Trimming at V came to 6 bases and at J to 5 bases, leaving 6 bases not matched to a gene. The length of the CDR3 is 15 residues.

This clonotype showed up many times. The V gene is TRBV20-1, the J gene TRBJ1-1; 8 bases align to TRBD1. The CDR3 has 15 residues. V was clipped by 4 bases and J by 1 base; unmatched bases: 8. Germline-derived CDR1 and CDR2 are DFQATT and SNEGSKA (reference sequence). DNA for the CDR3: TGCAGTGCTACGCGTCCCGGGACAGGGAACACTGAAGCTTTCTTT. This encodes CSATRPGTGNTEAFF.

This clonotype was picked up a small number of times. This chain joins TRBV4-2 and TRBJ2-3; perhaps TRBD2 as D (5 bases). Germline V lookup: CDR1 LGHNA, CDR2 YNFKEQ. The CDR3 covers 15 residues. V was pared by 2 bases and J by 6 bases, with 15 bases between. The CDR3 is CASSQPILGADTQYF. In DNA form, the CDR3 reads TGTGCCAGCAGCCAACCTATACTAGGAGCGGATACGCAGTATTTT.

The chain recombines TRBV3-1 with TRBJ2-3, with a tentative D call TRBD2 (6 bases). Germline CDR1 is LGHDT and CDR2 is YNNKEL (reference sequence). This CDR3 comprises 12 residues. Trimming left V 1 base short and J 14 bases short, with 13 bases between. The CDR3 DNA is TGTGCCAGCAGCCAAGGTCCCGGGGAGGCGTATTTT. Amino acids: CASSQGPGEAYF.

This clonotype was detected once. A read error is possible here, since a much larger clone lies one base away. This sequence joins TRBV6-5 and TRBJ2-1, with 10 bases matching TRBD1. CDR3 length: 15 amino acids. In germline, CDR1 is MNHEY, CDR2 SVGAGI. CDR3 amino acids: CASSSDRGTYNGQFF. DNA of the CDR3: TGTGCCAGCAGCTCGGACAGGGGGACCTACAATGGGCAGTTCTTC.

This sequence joins TRBV20-1 and TRBJ1-6, with D possibly matching TRBD1 (5 bases). Germline CDR1 reads DFQATT; CDR2 reads SNEGSKA (reference sequence). V lost 0 bases and J lost 6, with 9 bases in between. This CDR3 is built from 14 residues. The CDR3 spells CSARDPGGNSPLHF. In DNA, the CDR3 is TGCAGTGCTAGAGATCCGGGGGGTAATTCACCCCTCCACTTT.

The genes are TRBV2 and TRBJ2-5; TRBD1 is a possible D gene (6 bases). The DNA end is a closer match to TRBJ2-7, so the J assignment may be wrong. The CDR3 consists of 13 residues. In germline, CDR1 is SNHLY, CDR2 FYNNEI. Here the CDR3 DNA reads TGTGCCAGCAGTGAAACGGACAGCAGCGAGCAGTACTTC. Its translation: CASSETDSSEQYF.

The chain links TRBV4-3 to TRBJ1-2; the D gene is possibly TRBD1 (6 bases). Germline V gene sequence: CDR1 LGHNA, CDR2 YSLEER. The CDR3 covers 14 residues. V lost 3 bases, J lost 4 bases, and 12 bases lay in between. This CDR3 reads CASSQDSFSYGYTF. In DNA form, the CDR3 reads TGCGCCAGCAGCCAGGACAGCTTTTCCTATGGCTACACCTTC.

The J gene is TRBJ2-1, the V gene TRBV4-2; D is uncertain. Germline-derived CDR1 and CDR2 are LGHNA and YNFKEQ. The CDR3 is 14 residues long. V was trimmed by 10 bases and J by 4 bases, leaving 17 bases between them. The CDR3 protein is CATNSAGIYNEQFF. The CDR3 DNA follows: TGTGCCACCAACTCTGCCGGTATATACAATGAGCAGTTCTTC.

The V and J genes are TRBV27 and TRBJ2-7; D could derive from TRBD1 or TRBD2 (5 bases each). The CDR3 has 14 residues. V lost 1 base to trimming and J lost 3 bases, with 10 bases between them. The V gene's germline CDR1 is MNHEY and CDR2 SMNVEV (reference sequence). The CDR3 loop reads CASSLLRGYYEQYF. The CDR3 coding sequence is TGTGCCAGCAGTTTATTGAGGGGCTACTACGAGCAGTACTTC.

Here the CDR3 DNA reads TGTGCCAGCAGTTCAGGGAGGGACACTGAAGCTTTCTTT. This translates into CASSSGRDTEAFF. The rearrangement links TRBV27 to TRBJ1-1; D may be TRBD1 (5 bases). This CDR3 spans 13 amino acids. The germline V gene has CDR1 MNHEY and CDR2 SMNVEV (reference sequence). Trimming removed 4 bases from V and 3 bases from J, with 9 bases in between.

This clonotype was seen a handful of times. The V and J genes are TRBV3-1 and TRBJ2-3; 10 bases map to TRBD2. The germline V gene encodes CDR1 LGHDT and CDR2 YNNKEL (reference sequence). Trimming removed 3 bases from V and 2 bases from J; junction bases left unmatched: 8. The CDR3 is 17 amino acids. CDR3 loop: CASSQQGSGRFTDTQYF. Written as DNA, the CDR3 is TGTGCCAGCAGCCAGCAGGGTAGCGGGAGGTTCACAGATACGCAGTATTTT.

The rearrangement uses TRBV15 and TRBJ1-1; unclear D gene. Germline CDR1 and CDR2: LNHNV and YYDKDF (reference sequence). CDR3 length: 13 residues. Trimming took 3 bases from V and 4 from J, leaving 9 bases between them. CDR3 DNA sequence: TGTGCCACCAGCAGTGGGAGGGTCACTGAAGCTTTCTTT. Translation: CATSSGRVTEAFF.

This clonotype was detected only a few times. This chain links TRBV29-1 with TRBJ2-7, with D possibly matching TRBD2 (5 bases). The CDR3 sequence is 11 residues long. Trimming took 7 bases from V and 4 from J, leaving 11 bases between them. Per germline, CDR1 SQVTM and CDR2 ANQGSEA. This CDR3 is CSGESGYEQYF. The CDR3 DNA is TGCAGCGGTGAGTCGGGGTACGAGCAGTACTTC.

Points on this clonotype: One end of the junction is discordant with germline, which a read error may explain. This chain uses TRBV2 with TRBJ2-5, with 8 bases identical to TRBD1. This CDR3 has 15 residues. Germline CDR1 SNHLY, CDR2 FYNNEI. The CDR3 DNA is TGTGCCGGCAGTGTCCCGAGCACAGGGGGAGAGACCCAGTACTTC. As protein: CAGSVPSTGGETQYF. Full variable domain (rest looked up from reference TRBV2 and TRBJ2-5): EPEVTQTPSHQVTQMGQEVILRCVPISNHLYFYWYRQILGQKVEFLVSFYNNEISEKSEIFDDQFSVERPDGSNFTLKIRSTKLEDSAMYFCAGSVPSTGGETQYFGPGTRLLVL.

In this sample, this clonotype turned up a few times. V usage is TRBV5-1 and J usage is TRBJ2-2; 9 bases are shared with TRBD1. Germline loops: CDR1 SGHRS, CDR2 YFSETQ. The junction had 7 bases not matched to a gene; V was cut back by 3 bases and J by 4 bases. The CDR3 is 16 amino acids. CDR3 protein: CASSYTGGGGTGELFF. CDR3 nucleotides: TGCGCCAGCAGCTACACAGGGGGCGGCGGCACCGGGGAGCTGTTTTTT.